These 20 T cell receptor beta chains were sequenced from one sample in a study of T-cell reconstitution after alpha-beta-depleted transplantation in children. Preparation of the TCRbeta library involved a method that used unique molecular identifiers. TCRdb used MiXCR to reprocess the PCR reads, holding one entry per CDR3 protein. Of fewer than 1 million distinct CDR3 sequences detected, under 20% appear once; the ten largest clones hold roughly 4.8%. Sequenced here: PBMCs, mostly from graft donor cells, sampled 360 days after TCRalphabeta/CD19-depleted stem cell transplant. Receptors originate from a male patient between 5 and 17 years old who had a stem cell transplant for acute lymphoblastic leukemia, so the T cells may come from the graft donor.

This clonotype was counted between two and nine times. The gene calls are TRBV15 and TRBJ2-3; D is perhaps TRBD2 (5 bases). The CDR3 consists of 15 residues. Trimming took 2 bases from V and 2 from J, leaving 11 bases between them. CDR1 is LNHNV and CDR2 is YYDKDF in the germline V gene (reference sequence). CDR3 residues: CATSRPAELTDTQYF. In DNA, the CDR3 is TGTGCCACCAGCAGACCAGCGGAGCTCACAGATACGCAGTATTTT.

This sequence joins TRBV4-1 and TRBJ2-2; 8 bases map to TRBD1. CDR3 length equals 16 residues. Germline values: CDR1 MGHRA, CDR2 YSYEKL. Unmatched junction bases numbered 9, after V lost 1 base and J lost 8 bases. The DNA of the CDR3 is TGCGCCAGCAGCCAAGGGACAGGGAGGAGAGGTGGGGAGCTGTTTTTT. Translated: CASSQGTGRRGGELFF.

CDR3 sequence reads: CASSVGEARVIYEQYF. The CDR3 DNA is TGTGCCAGCAGCGTAGGAGAGGCTCGGGTGATCTACGAGCAGTACTTC. This chain joins TRBV9 and TRBJ2-7; D gene uncertain. The V gene lost 0 bases and the J gene lost 3 bases, with 16 bases spanning the gap. Germline V gene sequence: CDR1 SGDLS, CDR2 YYNGEE. CDR3 size: 16 residues.

This clonotype occurred a few times. The chain employs TRBV5-1 and TRBJ2-6; D tentatively fits TRBD1 or TRBD2 (5 bases each). The CDR3 runs 18 residues. Germline loops: CDR1 SGHRS, CDR2 YFSETQ. V lost 2 bases and J lost 0, with 15 bases in between. This chain's CDR3 is CASSLRDGYSSGANVLTF. The CDR3 DNA sequence: TGCGCCAGCAGCTTACGGGACGGCTATTCCTCTGGGGCCAACGTCCTGACTTTC.

CDR3 nucleotides: TGTGCCACCAGTGAAACAGGGTCCGCGTACAATGAGCAGTTCTTC. Residues: CATSETGSAYNEQFF. The V gene is TRBV24-1, the J gene TRBJ2-1; maybe TRBD1 (6 bases). Germline values: CDR1 KGHDR, CDR2 SFDVKD. This CDR3 spans 15 amino acids. V lost 4 bases and J lost 4, with 13 bases in between.

The CDR3 DNA is TGTGCCAGAGCCTCAAAAGAACTCTTAAACATTCAGTACTTC. Amino acid sequence: CARASKELLNIQYF. The V and J genes are TRBV28 and TRBJ2-4; D is unresolved. The CDR3 extends over 14 amino acids. Per germline, CDR1 MDHEN and CDR2 SYDVKM. Trimming cost V 9 bases and J 6 bases, with 18 bases left between them. The full variable domain, completed using reference TRBV28 and TRBJ2-4, is DVKVTQSSRYLVKRTGEKVFLECVQDMDHENMFWYRQDPGLGLRLIYFSYDVKMKEKGDIPEGYSVSREKKERFSLILESASTNQTSMYLCARASKELLNIQYFGAGTRLSVL.

The chain recombines TRBV6-2 or TRBV6-3 with TRBJ2-1, with D perhaps TRBD1 or TRBD2 (5 bases each). The CDR3 length is 15 residues. CDR1 is MNHEY, CDR2 SVGEGT, per germline. V was clipped by 8 bases and J by 5 bases, with 19 bases between them. CDR3: CASGGWGENDNEQFF. CDR3 DNA sequence: TGTGCCAGCGGGGGTTGGGGAGAGAATGACAATGAGCAGTTCTTC.

This chain uses TRBV27 with TRBJ1-2; D gene unclear. Germline V CDR1 and CDR2: MNHEY, SMNVEV (reference sequence). CDR3 size: 12 residues. Trimming left V 8 bases short and J 4 bases short, with 11 bases between. The CDR3 DNA follows: TGTGCCAGCCATGGACGGGGCTATGGCTACACCTTC. Residues: CASHGRGYGYTF.

This clonotype was counted a few times. This chain joins TRBV5-1 and TRBJ1-2; 8 nucleotides agree with TRBD1. With V trimmed by 4 bases and J by 4 bases, 9 bases remained unmatched. This CDR3 region has 15 residues. CDR1 SGHRS and CDR2 YFSETQ come from the germline V gene. CDR3 sequence (DNA): TGCGCCAGCAGCCGCGACCATGGACAGGGCTATGGCTACACCTTC. Its translation is CASSRDHGQGYGYTF.

The chain is built from TRBV9 and TRBJ2-7; no reliable D call. Trimming cost V 1 base and J 12 bases, with 11 bases left between them. This CDR3 region has 11 residues. The germline CDR1 and CDR2 sequences are SGDLS and YYNGEE. CDR3 amino acids: CASSVNRSPYF. The CDR3 DNA sequence: TGTGCCAGCAGCGTAAATCGGAGCCCGTACTTC.

In this sample, this clonotype turned up many times. The V gene is TRBV5-6, the J gene TRBJ1-3; no clear D gene. The V end lost 0 bases, the J end lost 11 bases, and 9 bases lay between the germline ends. Germline V gene data show CDR1 as SGHDT and CDR2 as YYEEEE. This CDR3 has 12 residues. The CDR3 DNA is TGTGCCAGCAGCTTGGGCCTGAACGCCATATATTTT. Residues: CASSLGLNAIYF.

This clonotype has a handful of counts. This sequence joins TRBV20-1 and TRBJ2-7, with D possibly matching TRBD1 (7 bases). Germline V CDR1 and CDR2: DFQATT, SNEGSKA (reference sequence). CDR3 length equals 14 residues. Between the trimmed V and J ends, which lost 5 bases and 6 bases, there was a span of 20 bases. This CDR3 is CSAALTGRRGEQYF. CDR3 sequence (DNA): TGCAGTGCTGCCTTGACAGGGAGGAGAGGCGAGCAGTACTTC.

This CDR3 is CASRSPRGSAGTSSYNEQFF. The DNA of the CDR3 is TGCGCCAGCAGGTCTCCTCGCGGGAGCGCCGGGACTAGCTCCTACAATGAGCAGTTCTTC. V gene TRBV5-1 combines with J gene TRBJ2-1; TRBD2 matches 8 bases. V gave up 5 bases and J gave up 0 bases; unmatched junction bases: 19. The germline V gene has CDR1 SGHRS and CDR2 YFSETQ. CDR3 size: 20 residues.

This clonotype was found many times. V usage is TRBV6-5 and J usage is TRBJ2-7, with 7 nucleotides matching TRBD1. Losses at the gene ends were 4 bases for V and 5 bases for J; bases not matched to a gene: 8. This CDR3 has 14 amino acids. Germline lookup yields CDR1 MNHEY and CDR2 SVGAGI. The CDR3 nucleotides are TGTGCCAGCAGTTGGAACAGGGGATCCAACGAGCAGTACTTC. It yields the protein CASSWNRGSNEQYF.

V and J are TRBV24-1 and TRBJ2-7, with D uncertain. CDR3 length: 12 amino acids. Trimming took off 5 bases at V and 7 bases at J, with 11 bases between the two ends. Germline CDR1 and CDR2: KGHDR and SFDVKD. The CDR3 loop reads CATSGHSGEQYF. CDR3 bases: TGTGCCACCAGTGGACACTCTGGGGAGCAGTACTTC.

This clonotype was counted a few times. The V gene is TRBV24-1, the J gene TRBJ2-1, with 13 bases identical to TRBD2. The germline gives CDR1 KGHDR, CDR2 SFDVKD. The CDR3 sequence is 16 residues long. After removal of 9 bases from V and 12 bases from J, the junction contained 16 bases not matched to a gene. The DNA of the CDR3 is TGTGCCACCCGACAGGGGTACGGACTAGCGGGAGAGCGGCAGTTCTTC. Translated: CATRQGYGLAGERQFF.

The table lists this clonotype with a count of one. This rearrangement joins TRBV7-9 to TRBJ2-2, with TRBD1 matching 7 bases. After removal of 3 bases from V and 0 bases from J, the junction contained 4 bases not matched to a gene. The CDR3 is 16 residues long. Germline V gene sequence: CDR1 SEHNR, CDR2 FQNEAQ (reference sequence). The CDR3 reads CASSFITGANTGELFF. The CDR3 bases are TGTGCCAGCAGCTTCATTACAGGGGCGAACACCGGGGAGCTGTTTTTT. The full variable domain, with the rest looked up from reference TRBV7-9 and TRBJ2-2, is DTGVSQNPRHKITKRGQNVTFRCDPISEHNRLYWYRQTLGQGPEFLTYFQNEAQLEKSRLLSDRFSAERPKGSFSTLEIQRTEQGDSAMYLCASSFITGANTGELFFGEGSRLTVL.

The V and J genes are TRBV18 and TRBJ2-4; TRBD1 agrees at 7 bases. The CDR3 is 13 amino acids. Germline V gene sequence: CDR1 KGHSH, CDR2 LQKENI. The trim removed 4 bases at V and 14 bases at J, leaving 11 bases unmatched. For the CDR3, the DNA is TGTGCCAGCTCACGGGACAGTGGACTCAGGGAGTACTTC. It is translated as CASSRDSGLREYF.

The chain recombines TRBV5-6 with TRBJ2-3, with 7 bases fitting TRBD1. From germline, CDR1 is SGHDT and CDR2 YYEEEE. Trimming removed 1 base from V and 8 bases from J; junction bases left unmatched: 10. The length of the CDR3 is 15 residues. The CDR3 DNA follows: TGTGCCAGCAGCTTGCGTGACAGGGCCCTTCCTACGCAGTATTTT. Its translation is CASSLRDRALPTQYF.

This clonotype was seen a handful of times. The chain recombines TRBV10-3 with TRBJ1-1, with D perhaps TRBD1 (6 bases). V dropped 4 bases and J dropped 0 bases, with 12 bases sitting between them. This CDR3 comprises 15 residues. Germline lookup yields CDR1 ENHRY and CDR2 SYGVKD. CDR3 protein: CAISVTGTMNTEAFF. CDR3 coding DNA: TGTGCCATCAGTGTGACAGGTACCATGAACACTGAAGCTTTCTTT.